These 17 T cell receptor beta chains were all obtained from the same sample, sequenced in a study of type 1 regulatory T cells. No antigen has been assigned to these receptors. TCRdb reanalysed the reads using MiXCR and keeps one entry per CDR3 protein. The sample records about 42,000 distinct CDR3 sequences, 9% to 15% being singletons. The material sequenced was cultured non-Tr1 T cells, either the whole culture or a sorted T cell fraction (not recorded which). These TCRs come from a human donor in good health.

This sequence joins TRBV20-1 and TRBJ2-5; 7 bases match TRBD2. This CDR3 comprises 14 residues. The V gene end was trimmed by 6 bases and the J gene end by 5 bases; junction bases not matched to a gene: 12. Germline V gives CDR1 DFQATT, CDR2 SNEGSKA (reference sequence). CDR3 residues: CSAAVGGNRETQYF. The DNA for the CDR3 is TGCAGTGCCGCAGTGGGAGGGAACCGGGAGACCCAGTACTTC.

This clonotype was seen ten or more times. The rearrangement links TRBV12-3 or TRBV12-4 to TRBJ2-5, with D uncertain. The V end lost 1 base, the J end lost 4 bases, and 10 bases lay between the germline ends. The CDR3 loop spans 14 amino acids. For the CDR3, the DNA is TGTGCCAGCAGTTTAGAGTCAGCCTCAGAGACCCAGTACTTC. This gives the protein CASSLESASETQYF.

This clonotype was counted at least ten times. The chain couples TRBV29-1 to TRBJ2-2, with 7 bases aligning to TRBD2. The V gene's germline CDR1 is SQVTM and CDR2 ANQGSEA. The CDR3 has 12 residues. After removal of 4 bases from V and 7 bases from J, the junction contained 3 bases not matched to a gene. The CDR3 DNA reads as TGCAGCGTTGCCTCGGGGGGCGGGGAGCTGTTTTTT. It is translated as CSVASGGGELFF.

This clonotype has a handful of counts. The chain uses TRBV20-1 and TRBJ2-3; tentative D call: TRBD2 (5 bases). CDR1 is DFQATT, CDR2 SNEGSKA, per germline (reference sequence). V was shortened by 2 bases and J by 1 base, with 13 bases between the two germline ends. CDR3 length: 15 amino acids. Here the CDR3 reads CSARLGGAGTDTQYF. The CDR3 DNA reads TGCAGTGCTAGATTGGGCGGAGCGGGCACAGATACGCAGTATTTT.

This clonotype was seen many times. The chain combines TRBV10-3 with TRBJ2-3, with TRBD2 matching over 10 bases. From germline, CDR1 is ENHRY and CDR2 SYGVKD. With V trimmed by 4 bases and J by 4 bases, 5 bases remained unmatched. This CDR3 has 15 residues. The CDR3 reads CAISAQGLAPDTQYF. CDR3 DNA sequence: TGTGCCATCAGTGCCCAGGGACTAGCGCCAGATACGCAGTATTTT.

The chain links TRBV7-9 to TRBJ2-2; 7 bases fit TRBD2. V gave up 8 bases and J gave up 0 bases; unmatched junction bases: 9. This CDR3 is 16 amino acids long. Germline CDR1 reads SEHNR; CDR2 reads FQNEAQ (reference sequence). CDR3 sequence (DNA): TGTGCCAGCGGGAGGGCCTCCGCAGCGAACACCGGGGAGCTGTTTTTT. It codes for CASGRASAANTGELFF.

This clonotype has a handful of counts. The V call is TRBV27, the J call TRBJ2-5; 10 bases line up with TRBD2. V shed 6 bases, J shed 3 bases, and the junction held 4 bases outside the gene matches. CDR1 and CDR2 from the germline V gene are MNHEY and SMNVEV (reference sequence). The CDR3 loop spans 14 amino acids. The CDR3 region is CASSRGLAEETQYF. The DNA of the CDR3 is TGTGCCAGCAGCCGTGGACTAGCGGAAGAGACCCAGTACTTC.

This chain joins TRBV6-1 and TRBJ2-5; TRBD2 is a possible D gene (6 bases). Trimming pared 4 bases from V and 2 bases from J, leaving 17 bases between. Looked up from germline, CDR1 is MNHNS and CDR2 is SASEGT. This CDR3 is built from 16 residues. The CDR3 spells CASSVKTRQSQETQYF. The CDR3 bases are TGTGCCAGCAGTGTGAAGACTAGACAAAGTCAAGAGACCCAGTACTTC.

This clonotype was recorded many times. J is TRBJ2-4 and V is TRBV20-1; possible D gene TRBD1, 6 bases. Trimming pared 1 base from V and 9 bases from J, leaving 19 bases between. The CDR3 loop spans 15 amino acids. Germline values: CDR1 DFQATT, CDR2 SNEGSKA (reference sequence). Here the CDR3 reads CSARVISRGFSIQYF. In nucleotides, the CDR3 is TGCAGTGCTAGAGTAATCTCGAGGGGGTTCAGCATTCAGTACTTC.

This clonotype was counted only a few times. The chain couples TRBV7-9 to TRBJ2-7; D is unresolved. This CDR3 has 13 residues. From germline, CDR1 is SEHNR and CDR2 FQNEAQ (reference sequence). Trimming took 8 bases from V and 6 from J, leaving 17 bases between them. CDR3 nucleotide sequence: TGTGCCAGCTCGTCTCAGAGTTTAGTCGAGCAGTACTTC. Its translation: CASSSQSLVEQYF.

This clonotype has ten or more counts. The CDR3 sequence: CAIGAGLAPGANVLTF. The CDR3 DNA is TGTGCCATCGGGGCAGGGTTGGCCCCTGGGGCCAACGTCCTGACTTTC. The chain uses TRBV10-3 and TRBJ2-6; D possibly corresponds to TRBD1 (5 bases). The germline CDR1 and CDR2 sequences are ENHRY and SYGVKD. V lost 8 bases to trimming and J lost 2 bases, with 16 bases between them. This CDR3 is 16 amino acids long.

This clonotype was counted at least ten times. The chain joins TRBV19 to TRBJ2-7, with 7 positions matching TRBD1. The J segment lost 3 bases and the V segment lost 7 bases, leaving 9 bases of the junction unmatched. CDR1 and CDR2 (germline): LNHDA, SQIVND (reference sequence). CDR3 length: 14 residues. The CDR3: CASTETGKSYEQYF. CDR3 bases: TGTGCCAGTACCGAGACAGGGAAGAGCTACGAGCAGTACTTC.

This clonotype was seen at least ten times. The chain carries TRBV19 and TRBJ2-6; D possibly matches TRBD1 or TRBD2 (5 bases each). CDR3 length: 14 residues. V lost 10 bases and J lost 4, with 14 bases in between. The germline V gene has CDR1 LNHDA and CDR2 SQIVND (reference sequence). This CDR3 is CATTPGTGANVLTF. CDR3 in DNA: TGTGCCACGACTCCAGGGACCGGGGCCAACGTCCTGACTTTC.

There are many counts of this clonotype. The chain joins TRBV5-1 to TRBJ2-2; 12 bases are shared with TRBD2. Germline values: CDR1 SGHRS, CDR2 YFSETQ. V gave up 3 bases and J gave up 7 bases; unmatched junction bases: 7. This CDR3 spans 16 amino acids. CDR3 loop: CASSSRLAGASGELFF. In nucleotides, the CDR3 is TGCGCCAGCAGCTCCAGACTAGCGGGAGCGAGCGGGGAGCTGTTTTTT.

This clonotype turned up a few times. V gene TRBV10-3 combines with J gene TRBJ2-1; the match to TRBD2 covers 10 bases. The J segment lost 5 bases and the V segment lost 4 bases, leaving 5 bases of the junction unmatched. The CDR3 contains 15 residues. The germline CDR1 and CDR2 sequences are ENHRY and SYGVKD. In DNA, the CDR3 is TGTGCCATCAGTGCGGGACTAGCGCAAAACAATGAGCAGTTCTTC. It specifies CAISAGLAQNNEQFF.

This clonotype was picked up a small number of times. The CDR3 DNA reads as TGTGCCAGCAGCACACGGGGGTCCCGCTCTGGGGCCAACGTCCTGACTTTC. Translating gives CASSTRGSRSGANVLTF. V and J are TRBV7-2 and TRBJ2-6; TRBD2 is a possible D gene (6 bases). V was pared by 5 bases and J by 0 bases, with 14 bases between. The CDR3 sequence is 17 residues long. CDR1 SGHTA and CDR2 FQGNSA come from the germline V gene.

This clonotype was counted only a few times. The chain couples TRBV7-3 to TRBJ2-3; TRBD2 matches 9 bases. Germline CDR1 and CDR2: SGHTA and FQGTGA. This CDR3 is built from 14 residues. V shed 5 bases, J shed 6 bases, and the junction held 6 bases outside the gene matches. The CDR3 region is CASSRAGGRDTQYF. The DNA for the CDR3 is TGTGCCAGCAGCCGAGCGGGAGGCAGGGATACGCAGTATTTT.